The 30 T cell receptor beta chains presented below share a single source sample, sequenced in a study of early T cells in non-severe SARS-CoV-2 infection. A single record per CDR3 protein comes from TCRdb applying MiXCR to the 5' RACE reads. The sample holds about 42,000 distinct CDR3 sequences, about 7% seen once. Sample: whole blood. These receptors came from an adult who was a healthcare worker with PCR-confirmed SARS-CoV-2 infection or an uninfected control (not recorded which).

This clonotype was recorded many times. For the CDR3, the DNA is TGTGCCAGCAGCACCCGCTCCTATAATTCACCCCTCCACTTT. Its translation: CASSTRSYNSPLHF. The V gene is TRBV9, the J gene TRBJ1-6; D is unresolved. Trimming took 4 bases from V and 0 from J, leaving 5 bases between them. This CDR3 contains 14 residues. The V gene's germline CDR1 is SGDLS and CDR2 YYNGEE.

This clonotype was counted many times. V gene TRBV7-2 combines with J gene TRBJ2-3; possibly TRBD2 for D (5 bases). This CDR3 region has 16 residues. The V and J ends lost 1 base and 6 bases respectively, with 17 bases between them. CDR1 and CDR2 from the germline V gene are SGHTA and FQGNSA. CDR3 sequence (DNA): TGTGCCAGCAGCTTAGTAGCGTCCCAAAGAAGGGATACGCAGTATTTT. Translating it yields CASSLVASQRRDTQYF.

This clonotype was counted a few times. The V gene is TRBV9, the J gene TRBJ1-5, with 7 bases fitting TRBD1. CDR3 length: 14 residues. Germline-derived CDR1 and CDR2 are SGDLS and YYNGEE. V dropped 3 bases and J dropped 6; count of bases not matched to a gene: 6. The CDR3 DNA reads as TGTGCCAGCAGCGCCACGACAGGGCTTCAGCCCCAGCATTTT. The encoded protein is CASSATTGLQPQHF.

There are many counts of this clonotype. This rearrangement joins TRBV20-1 to TRBJ2-7; the D gene is possibly TRBD1 (6 bases). This CDR3 is built from 13 residues. CDR1 is DFQATT, CDR2 SNEGSKA, per germline (reference sequence). V lost 4 bases, J lost 1 base, and 11 bases lay in between. The CDR3 DNA is TGCAGTGCTATCGGGACACCTTCCTACGAGCAGTACTTC. It specifies CSAIGTPSYEQYF.

The chain has TRBV12-5 and TRBJ1-1; D uncertain. Germline-derived CDR1 and CDR2 are LGHNT and FRNRAP. This CDR3 has 14 residues. Trimming removed 6 bases from V and 4 bases from J, with 15 bases in between. CDR3 sequence: CASGAITRLTEAFF. The CDR3 DNA reads TGTGCTAGTGGCGCCATTACTAGGCTCACTGAAGCTTTCTTT.

This sequence joins TRBV2 and TRBJ2-3; 9 bases match TRBD1. Germline assignment: CDR1 SNHLY and CDR2 FYNNEI. V lost 8 bases to trimming and J lost 0 bases; unmatched junction nucleotides: 6. The CDR3 spans 15 residues. The CDR3 DNA reads TGTGCCAGCGCAGTACAGGGGGCTAGCACAGATACGCAGTATTTT. Protein product: CASAVQGASTDTQYF. Drawing the rest from reference TRBV2 and TRBJ2-3, the complete variable domain is EPEVTQTPSHQVTQMGQEVILRCVPISNHLYFYWYRQILGQKVEFLVSFYNNEISEKSEIFDDQFSVERPDGSNFTLKIRSTKLEDSAMYFCASAVQGASTDTQYFGPGTRLTVL.

There are many counts of this clonotype. The V call is TRBV20-1, the J call TRBJ1-2; unclear D gene. Germline CDR1 is DFQATT and CDR2 is SNEGSKA (reference sequence). Trimming stripped 3 bases from V and 6 bases from J, with 11 bases between. The CDR3 has 12 residues. The CDR3 DNA reads TGCAGTGCTAGCCCGCAGGTGGATGGCTACACCTTC. It codes for CSASPQVDGYTF.

This clonotype showed up many times. J is TRBJ2-5 and V is TRBV7-8, with TRBD1 identical over 7 bases. The CDR3 has 20 residues. Germline lookup yields CDR1 SGHVS and CDR2 FQNEAQ. V was pared by 5 bases and J by 2 bases, with 23 bases of the junction left unmatched. The CDR3 DNA follows: TGTGCCAGCAGCCCACACCCGGGACAGAACACTTTACCCCTTCAAGAGACCCAGTACTTC. This codes for CASSPHPGQNTLPLQETQYF.

This clonotype was detected a few times. This chain uses TRBV6-6 with TRBJ2-5; 9 bases map to TRBD1. CDR1 is MNHNY and CDR2 is SVGAGI in the germline V gene (reference sequence). This CDR3 contains 16 residues. J lost 0 bases, V lost 0 bases, and 2 bases had no gene match. The CDR3, as DNA: TGTGCCAGCAGTTACTCCGGACAGGGGTACCAAGAGACCCAGTACTTC. Its translation: CASSYSGQGYQETQYF.

This clonotype is medium-sized in the sample. CDR3 coding DNA: TGTGCCAGCAGTTACTCGGCCCAAACGGGGTCACCCCTCCACTTT. Translating it yields CASSYSAQTGSPLHF. This chain joins TRBV6-6 and TRBJ1-6, with D unresolved. Germline CDR1 is MNHNY and CDR2 is SVGAGI (reference sequence). V dropped 0 bases and J dropped 10 bases, with 13 bases sitting between them. This CDR3 is built from 15 residues.

The chain employs TRBV6-1 and TRBJ2-2; 9 nucleotides align to TRBD1. With 7 bases clipped from V and 7 bases from J, the junction kept 7 bases outside the gene matches. Germline V gives CDR1 MNHNS, CDR2 SASEGT. CDR3 length: 14 amino acids. The CDR3 DNA reads as TGTGCCAGCAAGTGGACAGGGGCGGACGGGGAGCTGTTTTTT. Its protein is CASKWTGADGELFF.

This clonotype was found many times. The V and J genes are TRBV29-1 and TRBJ1-1; TRBD1 aligns across 7 bases. The CDR3 sequence is 13 residues long. V lost 3 bases to trimming and J lost 11 bases; unmatched junction nucleotides: 12. The germline V gene encodes CDR1 SQVTM and CDR2 ANQGSEA. The CDR3: CSVDGGTAASAFF. In DNA, the CDR3 is TGCAGCGTTGATGGGGGGACAGCCGCGTCGGCTTTCTTT.

This clonotype was seen a handful of times. The V gene is TRBV5-4, the J gene TRBJ1-6, with 7 bases lining up with TRBD1. This CDR3 is 17 amino acids long. The germline gives CDR1 SGHNT, CDR2 YYREEE (reference sequence). Unmatched junction bases numbered 16, after V lost 6 bases and J lost 7 bases. The CDR3: CASTPGGQLDRNSPLHF. The CDR3, as DNA: TGTGCCAGCACCCCCGGGGGACAGCTAGATAGAAATTCACCCCTCCACTTT.

The chain links TRBV24-1 to TRBJ2-3; 9 nucleotides match TRBD2. This CDR3 region has 16 residues. Germline CDR1 is KGHDR and CDR2 is SFDVKD. Unmatched junction bases numbered 4, after V lost 2 bases and J lost 2 bases. In DNA, the CDR3 is TGTGCCACCAGTGATTCGACTAGCGGCACCACAGATACGCAGTATTTT. This gives the protein CATSDSTSGTTDTQYF.

The chain is built from TRBV12-3 or TRBV12-4 and TRBJ1-2; 8 nucleotides match TRBD1. V dropped 6 bases and J dropped 7; count of bases not matched to a gene: 7. The length of the CDR3 is 13 residues. In DNA, the CDR3 is TGTGCCAGCAGCCGACAGGGGAGCTTTGGCTACACCTTC. This translates into CASSRQGSFGYTF.

This CDR3 is CASTGRTGSYEQYF. The CDR3 nucleotides read TGTGCCAGCACCGGACGGACAGGCTCCTACGAGCAGTACTTC. The chain carries TRBV7-9 and TRBJ2-7; the match to TRBD1 covers 7 bases. The CDR3 is made up of 14 amino acids. J gave up 0 bases and V 7 bases, and 6 bases lay outside the gene matches. Germline V gene sequence: CDR1 SEHNR, CDR2 FQNEAQ (reference sequence).

V is TRBV5-1 and J is TRBJ1-4; D might be TRBD1 (5 bases). Germline V gives CDR1 SGHRS, CDR2 YFSETQ. This CDR3 region has 14 residues. Trimming left V 1 base short and J 4 bases short, with 8 bases between. For the CDR3, the DNA is TGCGCCAGCAGCTTGAATGGGGGTAATGAAAAACTGTTTTTT. Residues: CASSLNGGNEKLFF.

The J gene is TRBJ1-5, the V gene TRBV7-8; no reliable D call. V was shortened by 1 base and J by 6 bases, with 16 bases between the two germline ends. This CDR3 is built from 16 residues. In germline, CDR1 is SGHVS, CDR2 FQNEAQ. The CDR3 DNA reads as TGTGCCAGCAGCTTAGGTCTATCGGGCACGGGTCAGCCCCAGCATTTT. This translates into CASSLGLSGTGQPQHF.

The chain combines TRBV10-2 with TRBJ2-4; 10 bases line up with TRBD2. V shed 3 bases, J shed 4 bases, and the junction held 12 bases outside the gene matches. The CDR3 is 18 residues long. The V gene's germline CDR1 is WSHSY and CDR2 SAAADI. The CDR3 region is CASSERLAGDLSKNIQYF. CDR3 nucleotide sequence: TGCGCCAGCAGTGAAAGGCTAGCGGGGGACCTCAGTAAAAACATTCAGTACTTC.

This clonotype has at least ten counts. J is TRBJ2-1 and V is TRBV29-1, with D perhaps TRBD2 (7 bases). The CDR3 spans 14 residues. Germline V CDR1 and CDR2: SQVTM, ANQGSEA. V was cut by 3 bases and J by 2 bases, with 11 bases left in between. The CDR3 loop is CSVDRGAAYNEQFF. The CDR3 DNA reads as TGCAGCGTTGATCGGGGGGCGGCCTACAATGAGCAGTTCTTC.

This clonotype was observed many times. This rearrangement joins TRBV12-3 or TRBV12-4 to TRBJ2-3; 9 bases match TRBD2. The CDR3 totals 14 residues. Trimming removed 5 bases from V and 5 bases from J; junction bases left unmatched: 5. CDR3 protein: CASSPRGGKDTQYF. DNA of the CDR3: TGTGCCAGCAGTCCGCGGGGGGGGAAAGATACGCAGTATTTT.

This clonotype is medium-sized by share. The rearrangement joins TRBV12-3 or TRBV12-4 to TRBJ2-1; D possibly matches TRBD1 or TRBD2 (6 bases each). The CDR3 length is 15 residues. Trimming stripped 2 bases from V and 1 base from J, with 9 bases between. The CDR3 is CASSLRGTSYNEQFF. DNA for the CDR3: TGTGCCAGCAGTTTACGCGGGACATCCTACAATGAGCAGTTCTTC.

The sample holds many counts of this clonotype. The chain's CDR3 is CASSLGTAAVTEAFF. The CDR3 coding sequence is TGTGCCAGCAGCTTAGGGACAGCGGCCGTCACTGAAGCTTTCTTT. The chain joins TRBV11-2 to TRBJ1-1, with D possibly TRBD1 on 6 matching bases. V shed 1 base and J shed 4 bases, with 13 bases lying between them. Germline V lookup: CDR1 SGHAT, CDR2 FQNNGV. The CDR3 covers 15 residues.

This clonotype was counted many times. This chain links TRBV12-3 or TRBV12-4 with TRBJ2-3; D is perhaps TRBD2 (6 bases). The V end was cut by 4 bases, the J end by 1 base, with 9 bases between. The CDR3 runs to 14 residues. The CDR3 bases are TGTGCCAGCAGTTCCTGGGAGGGCACAGATACGCAGTATTTT. This encodes CASSSWEGTDTQYF.

This clonotype showed up just a few times. V usage is TRBV29-1 and J usage is TRBJ2-4, with 8 bases lining up with TRBD2. This CDR3 has 14 amino acids. V lost 4 bases to trimming and J lost 0 bases; unmatched junction nucleotides: 2. Germline CDR1 SQVTM, CDR2 ANQGSEA. CDR3 coding DNA: TGCAGCGTTGTCGGGGGGGTAGCCAAAAACATTCAGTACTTC. Encoded protein: CSVVGGVAKNIQYF.

This clonotype was seen at least ten times. The chain links TRBV7-8 to TRBJ2-3, with D uncertain. The V and J ends lost 0 bases and 3 bases respectively, with 4 bases between them. Germline assignment: CDR1 SGHVS and CDR2 FQNEAQ. The CDR3 has 13 amino acids. Here the CDR3 DNA reads TGTGCCAGCAGCTTAGCTAGTACAGATACGCAGTATTTT. Encoded protein: CASSLASTDTQYF.

There are a few counts of this clonotype. In DNA form, the CDR3 reads TGTGCCAGCAGTTACTCGCCAGGGGACAGTACCTACGAGCAGTACTTC. Amino acids: CASSYSPGDSTYEQYF. The rearrangement links TRBV6-2 or TRBV6-3 to TRBJ2-7; 7 bases align to TRBD1. This CDR3 has 16 amino acids. The V gene's germline CDR1 is MNHEY and CDR2 SVGEGT. V lost 0 bases, J lost 2 bases, and 7 bases stayed unmatched.

This rearrangement joins TRBV20-1 to TRBJ1-6; D remains unclear. V shed 1 base and J shed 0 bases, with 10 bases lying between them. This CDR3 is 16 amino acids long. In germline, CDR1 is DFQATT, CDR2 SNEGSKA (reference sequence). CDR3 loop: CSARGEQSSYNSPLHF. As DNA, the CDR3 is TGCAGTGCTAGAGGGGAACAGAGCTCCTATAATTCACCCCTCCACTTT.

V is TRBV9 and J is TRBJ1-1; tentative D call: TRBD1 (6 bases). V was trimmed by 0 bases and J by 4 bases, leaving 16 bases between them. Germline V CDR1 and CDR2: SGDLS, YYNGEE. This CDR3 has 16 residues. The CDR3: CASSVGSVGGTTEAFF. The CDR3 DNA reads as TGTGCCAGCAGCGTAGGGTCCGTCGGGGGCACCACTGAAGCTTTCTTT.

This clonotype was observed many times. The chain couples TRBV3-1 to TRBJ2-3; D gene unclear. Germline V gene lookup returns CDR1 LGHDT and CDR2 YNNKEL (reference sequence). With 1 base removed from V and 2 bases from J, the gap between germline ends came to 13 bases. This CDR3 spans 16 amino acids. The CDR3 protein is CASSQAVGSATDTQYF. CDR3 sequence (DNA): TGTGCCAGCAGCCAAGCGGTCGGTTCCGCCACAGATACGCAGTATTTT.